One sample yielded the 9 T cell receptor beta chains listed below, sequenced in a study of tumor-infiltrating lymphocytes in primary liver carcinoma (dated by TCRdb to 2015 to 2018). For sequencing, an Illumina HiSeq 2500 was employed. Using a constant-region primer and ProtoScript II reverse transcriptase, TCRbeta-specific cDNA was reverse-transcribed from around 500 ng total RNA. Three nested multiplex PCR rounds, following a slightly modified ARM-PCR procedure, were used to build the TCRbeta libraries. Multiplex TRBV1-TRBV30 forward primers and a Cbeta reverse primer were used in the first two PCR rounds, each of which was run for approximately 9 cycles. Using fastp at Q25 and MiXCR, TCRdb reprocessed the public reads and kept productive beta chains. Rows merge per CDR3 protein into single entries with the most common DNA and genes. This sample is represented by roughly 180,000 distinct CDR3 sequences; roughly three fifths of them were singletons. The leading ten clones occupy less than 75% of the sample.

Blood RNA was extracted from unsorted whole blood with TRIzol reagent; germline DNA came from the DNeasy Blood & Tissue kit. The sequencing sample was made of peripheral blood. The source is a man aged 35-49 years with primary liver carcinoma and hepatitis B virus infection.

This clonotype was observed at least ten times. This rearrangement joins TRBV4-1 to TRBJ2-5; 10 bases are shared with TRBD2. The CDR3 is 16 residues long. V dropped 0 bases and J dropped 2; count of bases not matched to a gene: 3. Germline values: CDR1 MGHRA, CDR2 YSYEKL. The CDR3 loop is CASSQETSGYQETQYF. The CDR3 nucleotides read TGCGCCAGCAGCCAAGAGACTAGCGGGTATCAAGAGACCCAGTACTTC.

Details on this clonotype: A read error may explain this, as a much larger clone is one base away. V usage is TRBV29-1 and J usage is TRBJ2-7, with 9 bases aligning to TRBD2. Trimming cost V 3 bases and J 7 bases; bases outside gene matches: 10. There are 14 residues in the CDR3. Germline CDR1 is SQVTM and CDR2 is ANQGSEA. This chain's CDR3 is CSVEASGIMDEQYF. Here the CDR3 DNA reads TGCAGCGTTGAGGCTAGCGGGATTATGGATGAGCAGTACTTC.

Remarks on this clonotype: The junction does not match germline at one end; this may be a read error. The chain uses TRBV6-1 and TRBJ1-4; 7 positions agree with TRBD1. This CDR3 has 14 amino acids. Per the germline V gene, CDR1 is MNHNS and CDR2 is SASEGT. The CDR3 DNA is TGTGTCAGCAGCCCCGGGACAGTCCATGAAAAACTGTTTTTT. It yields the protein CVSSPGTVHEKLFF.

This clonotype has only a few counts. V is TRBV6-2 or TRBV6-3 and J is TRBJ1-1; tentative D call: TRBD1 (5 bases). The V and J ends lost 5 bases and 0 bases respectively, with 16 bases between them. Germline CDR1 MNHEY, CDR2 SVGEGT. The CDR3 spans 16 residues. CDR3 sequence: CASSEAVRVLNTEAFF. DNA for the CDR3: TGTGCCAGCAGTGAGGCCGTCAGGGTTCTGAACACTGAAGCTTTCTTT.

V usage is TRBV28 and J usage is TRBJ2-5; TRBD1 matches 10 bases. Germline loops: CDR1 MDHEN, CDR2 SYDVKM. CDR3 length: 16 amino acids. Trimming took 5 bases from V and 4 from J; bases not matched to a gene: 10. The CDR3 DNA follows: TGTGCCAGCAGTCCTGAGGACAGGGGGACCCGAGAGACCCAGTACTTC. This translates into CASSPEDRGTRETQYF.

The chain combines TRBV6-5 with TRBJ1-2, with D unresolved. V was shortened by 0 bases and J by 5 bases, with 10 bases between the two germline ends. CDR3 length: 14 residues. In germline, CDR1 is MNHEY, CDR2 SVGAGI. The CDR3, as DNA: TGTGCCAGCAGTTACTCTTTAGGTGCTTATGGCTACACCTTC. The encoded protein is CASSYSLGAYGYTF.

The chain has TRBV6-5 and TRBJ1-2; D ambiguous. The CDR3 extends over 13 amino acids. Germline V lookup: CDR1 MNHEY, CDR2 SVGAGI. The V and J ends lost 4 bases and 2 bases respectively, with 8 bases between them. CDR3 bases: TGTGCCAGCAGTTCCGGAGGGAACTATGGCTACACCTTC. As protein: CASSSGGNYGYTF.

Concerning this clonotype itself: This is likely a read error, given that the CDR3 carries no conserved phenylalanine or tryptophan at its end. The V and J genes are TRBV12-5 and TRBJ2-5; 13 bases line up with TRBD2. Germline trimming cut 5 bases from V and 5 bases from J; bases unmatched to any gene: 17. CDR3 length equals 19 residues. Germline loops: CDR1 LGHNT, CDR2 FRNRAP. In nucleotides, the CDR3 is TGTGCTAGTGGTCGACAGGGCCCGGGACTAGCGGGAAGGCCGGAGACCCAGTACTCC. This encodes CASGRQGPGLAGRPETQYS.

This clonotype was seen ten or more times. DNA of the CDR3: TGTGCCAGCAGCTTAGAGCGCCCCTACGAGCAGTACTTC. It specifies CASSLERPYEQYF. The chain couples TRBV11-2 to TRBJ2-7; D not certain. The CDR3 has 13 amino acids. The ends were cut back, 0 bases at V and 2 bases at J, with 5 bases in the middle. The germline CDR1 and CDR2 sequences are SGHAT and FQNNGV.